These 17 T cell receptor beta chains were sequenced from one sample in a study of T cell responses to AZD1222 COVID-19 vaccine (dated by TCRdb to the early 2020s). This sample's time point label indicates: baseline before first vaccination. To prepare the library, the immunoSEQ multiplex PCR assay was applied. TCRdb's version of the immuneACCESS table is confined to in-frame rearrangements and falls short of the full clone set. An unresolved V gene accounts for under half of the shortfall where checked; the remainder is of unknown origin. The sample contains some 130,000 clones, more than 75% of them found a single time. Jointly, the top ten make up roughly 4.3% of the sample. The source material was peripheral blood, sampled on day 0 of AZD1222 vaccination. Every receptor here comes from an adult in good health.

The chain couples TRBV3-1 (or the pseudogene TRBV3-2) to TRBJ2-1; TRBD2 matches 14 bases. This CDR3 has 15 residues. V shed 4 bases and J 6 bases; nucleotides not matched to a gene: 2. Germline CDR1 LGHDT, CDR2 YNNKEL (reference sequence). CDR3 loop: CASSRLAGGPNEQFF. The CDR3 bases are TGTGCCAGCAGCCGACTAGCGGGGGGGCCCAATGAGCAGTTCTTC.

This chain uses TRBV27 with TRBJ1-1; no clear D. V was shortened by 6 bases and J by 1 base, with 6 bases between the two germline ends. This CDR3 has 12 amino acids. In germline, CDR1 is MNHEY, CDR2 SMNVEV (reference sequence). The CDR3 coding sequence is TGTGCCAGCAGCTTTAGGAACACTGAAGCTTTCTTT. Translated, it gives CASSFRNTEAFF.

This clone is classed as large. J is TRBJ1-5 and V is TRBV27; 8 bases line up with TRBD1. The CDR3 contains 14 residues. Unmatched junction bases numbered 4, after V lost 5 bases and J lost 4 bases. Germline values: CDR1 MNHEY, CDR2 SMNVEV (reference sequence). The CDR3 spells CASSPWTGNQPQHF. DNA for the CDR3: TGTGCCAGCAGTCCCTGGACAGGGAATCAGCCCCAGCATTTT.

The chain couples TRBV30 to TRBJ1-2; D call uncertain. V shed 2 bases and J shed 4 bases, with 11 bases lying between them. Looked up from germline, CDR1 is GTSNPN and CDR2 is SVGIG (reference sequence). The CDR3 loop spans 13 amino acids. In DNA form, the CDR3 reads TGTGCCTGGAGTTCGGGAGCAGTCTATGGCTACACCTTC. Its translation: CAWSSGAVYGYTF.

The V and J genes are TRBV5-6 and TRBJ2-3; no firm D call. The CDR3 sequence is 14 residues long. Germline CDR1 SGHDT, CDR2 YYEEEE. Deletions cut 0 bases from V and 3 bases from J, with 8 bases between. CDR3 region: CASSLGLATDTQYF. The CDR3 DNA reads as TGTGCCAGCAGCTTGGGGTTAGCAACAGATACGCAGTATTTT.

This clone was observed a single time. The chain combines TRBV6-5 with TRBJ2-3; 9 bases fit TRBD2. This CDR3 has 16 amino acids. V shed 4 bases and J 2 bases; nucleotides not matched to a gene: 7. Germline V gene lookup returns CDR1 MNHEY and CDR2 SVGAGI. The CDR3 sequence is CASSSPASGDTDTQYF. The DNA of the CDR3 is TGTGCCAGCAGTTCCCCGGCTAGCGGGGACACAGATACGCAGTATTTT.

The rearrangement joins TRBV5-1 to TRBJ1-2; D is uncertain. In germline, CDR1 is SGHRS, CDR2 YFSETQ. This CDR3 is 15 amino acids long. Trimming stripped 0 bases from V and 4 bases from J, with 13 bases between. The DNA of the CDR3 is TGCGCCAGCAGCTTGGAAGGGATCTTGGGCTATGGCTACACCTTC. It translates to CASSLEGILGYGYTF.

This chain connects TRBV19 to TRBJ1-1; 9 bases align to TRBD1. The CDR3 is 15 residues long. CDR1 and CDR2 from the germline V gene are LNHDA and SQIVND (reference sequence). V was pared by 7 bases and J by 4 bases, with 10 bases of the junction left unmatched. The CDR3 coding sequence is TGTGCCAGTACCCGAGGGGGACAGGGAGGCACTGAAGCTTTCTTT. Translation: CASTRGGQGGTEAFF. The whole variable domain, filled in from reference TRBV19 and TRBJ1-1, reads DGGITQSPKYLFRKEGQNVTLSCEQNLNHDAMYWYRQDPGQGLRLIYYSQIVNDFQKGDIAEGYSVSREKKESFPLTVTSAQKNPTAFYLCASTRGGQGGTEAFFGQGTRLTVV.

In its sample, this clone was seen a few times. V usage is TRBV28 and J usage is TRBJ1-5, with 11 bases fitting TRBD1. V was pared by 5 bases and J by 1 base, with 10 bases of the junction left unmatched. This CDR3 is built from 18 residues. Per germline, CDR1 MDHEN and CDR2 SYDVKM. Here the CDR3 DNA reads TGTGCCAGCAGTGCCGGGACAGGGGGGTTGGTGAGCAATCAGCCCCAGCATTTT. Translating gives CASSAGTGGLVSNQPQHF.

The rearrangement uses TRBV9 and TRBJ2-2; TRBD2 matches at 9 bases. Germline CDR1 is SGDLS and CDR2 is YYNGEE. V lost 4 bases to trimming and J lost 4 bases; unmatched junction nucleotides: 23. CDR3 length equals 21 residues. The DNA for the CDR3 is TGTGCCAGCAGCCCCAGTTGGGGCGGGGGGGTCGCCGGTTTGAGCACCGGGGAGCTGTTTTTT. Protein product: CASSPSWGGGVAGLSTGELFF.

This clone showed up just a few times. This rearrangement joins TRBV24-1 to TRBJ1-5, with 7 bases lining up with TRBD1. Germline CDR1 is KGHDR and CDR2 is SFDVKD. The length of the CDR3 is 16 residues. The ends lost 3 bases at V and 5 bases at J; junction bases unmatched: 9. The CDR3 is CATSDPTDREDQPQHF. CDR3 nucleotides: TGTGCCACCAGTGATCCCACCGACAGGGAAGATCAGCCCCAGCATTTT.

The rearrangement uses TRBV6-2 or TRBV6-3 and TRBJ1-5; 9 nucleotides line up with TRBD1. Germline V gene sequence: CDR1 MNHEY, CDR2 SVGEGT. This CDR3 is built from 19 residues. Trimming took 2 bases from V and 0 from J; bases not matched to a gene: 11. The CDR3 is CASSYTTGTGIGSNQPQHF. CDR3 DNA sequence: TGTGCCAGCAGTTACACAACCGGGACAGGGATCGGTAGCAATCAGCCCCAGCATTTT.

The CDR3 sequence: CASSLGVADPANYGYTF. The CDR3 nucleotides read TGCGCCAGCAGCCTAGGGGTGGCCGACCCCGCTAACTATGGCTACACCTTC. The rearrangement links TRBV5-1 to TRBJ1-2; weak D call: TRBD1 (5 bases). Trimming took 4 bases from V and 0 from J, leaving 19 bases between them. Germline CDR1 and CDR2: SGHRS and YFSETQ. The CDR3 is made up of 17 amino acids.

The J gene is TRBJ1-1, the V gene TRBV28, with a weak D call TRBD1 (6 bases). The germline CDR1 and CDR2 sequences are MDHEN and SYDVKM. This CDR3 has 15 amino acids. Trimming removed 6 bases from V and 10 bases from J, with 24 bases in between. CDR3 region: CASRGLGTPALGAFF. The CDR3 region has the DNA TGTGCCAGCAGGGGACTCGGGACACCCGCCCTCGGAGCTTTCTTT.

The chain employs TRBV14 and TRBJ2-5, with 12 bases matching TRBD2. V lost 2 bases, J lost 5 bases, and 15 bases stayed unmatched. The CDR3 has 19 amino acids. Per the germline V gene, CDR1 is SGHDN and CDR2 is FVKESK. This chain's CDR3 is CASSQMRGTSGFPEETQYF. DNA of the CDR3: TGTGCCAGCAGCCAAATGCGGGGGACTAGCGGGTTCCCCGAGGAGACCCAGTACTTC.

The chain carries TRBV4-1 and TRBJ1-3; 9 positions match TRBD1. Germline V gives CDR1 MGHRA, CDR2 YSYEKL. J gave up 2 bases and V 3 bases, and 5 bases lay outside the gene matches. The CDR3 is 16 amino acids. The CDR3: CASSHRTGGTGNTIYF. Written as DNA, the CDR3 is TGCGCCAGCAGCCACCGCACAGGGGGCACTGGAAACACCATATATTTT.

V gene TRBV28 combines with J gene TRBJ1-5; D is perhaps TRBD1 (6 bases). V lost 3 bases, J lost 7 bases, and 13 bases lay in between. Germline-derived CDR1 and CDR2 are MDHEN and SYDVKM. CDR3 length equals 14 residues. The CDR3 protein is CASSFRGFGQPQHF. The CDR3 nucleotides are TGTGCCAGCAGTTTCAGGGGATTTGGGCAGCCCCAGCATTTT. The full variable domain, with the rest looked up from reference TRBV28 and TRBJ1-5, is DVKVTQSSRYLVKRTGEKVFLECVQDMDHENMFWYRQDPGLGLRLIYFSYDVKMKEKGDIPEGYSVSREKKERFSLILESASTNQTSMYLCASSFRGFGQPQHFGDGTRLSIL.